In this sample, the clone carrying this TCR beta chain turned up a few times. This entry belongs to a study of regulatory T cells in long-lasting Graves disease. Assembly of TCR beta libraries relied on iRepertoire HTBI primers together with Arm-PCR of CDR3 regions. MiXCR, run by TCRdb on the multiplex PCR reads, gives a single entry per CDR3 protein. The sample includes 400,000 to 500,000 distinct CDR3 sequences, 20% to 25% of them seen just once. Time point described: persistent/refractory GD, antithyroid drugs over 5 years with positive TRAb. Generation of the TCR library employed RNA extracted from PBMCs. Germline V gives CDR1 LGHDT, CDR2 YNNKEL (reference sequence). The CDR3 is made up of 15 amino acids. V gave up 5 bases and J gave up 4 bases, with 14 bases separating them.

This specimen consisted of peripheral blood mononuclear cells (PBMCs), obtained when the disease was refractory, from a patient treated with antithyroid drugs. This sequence was found in a female donor with Graves disease. The chain employs TRBV3-1 and TRBJ1-4; TRBD1 might be the D (5 bases). This CDR3 is CASSAGGTGNEKLFF. CDR3 nucleotide sequence: TGTGCCAGCAGCGCGGGAGGGACGGGTAATGAAAAACTGTTTTTT.